A selection of T cell receptor beta chains follows, all from one sample in a study of cytomegalovirus exposure and HLA in healthy donors. TCRdb's copy holds only in-frame clones and misses some; the assay was immunoSEQ multiplex PCR. The table shows some 180,000 clones, with 75% to 80% occurring only once. Sequencing was done on a sample of PBMCs. The receptors here all came from a female donor in good health and CMV-seronegative. The CDR3 runs from the conserved cysteine through the conserved F or W. The D gene is left open where the match is weak. A clone size is listed for some rows: how often the clone was seen (once, few, many), or a class if it is expanded.

J | length | D | size | V | DNA | CDR3
TRBJ2-5 | 14 | - | - | TRBV5-1 | TGCGCCAGCAGCTTGGATTTCAATTTGGAGACCCAGTACTTC | CASSLDFNLETQYF
TRBJ2-1 | 16 | TRBD2 | - | TRBV27 | TGTGCCAGCAGTTTATTGGCTAGCGGGAGTGGAAATGAGCAGTTCTTC | CASSLLASGSGNEQFF
TRBJ1-2 | 15 | - | - | TRBV6-5 | TGTGCCAGCAGTTACTCGGGAGGGACGGACTATGGCTACACCTTC | CASSYSGGTDYGYTF
TRBJ2-1 | 15 | TRBD1 | - | TRBV5-1 | TGCGCCAGCAGCCCTCTTGGGACAGGTATGAATGAGCAGTTCTTC | CASSPLGTGMNEQFF
TRBJ2-6 | 16 | - | - | TRBV6-1 | TGTGCCAGCAGTGAAGCATGGGGGCCTGGGGCCAACGTCCTGACTTTC | CASSEAWGPGANVLTF
TRBJ2-2 | 16 | TRBD1 | few | TRBV18 | TGTGCCAGCTCACCACCGGGGACAGGGGGCTCCGGGGAGCTGTTTTTT | CASSPPGTGGSGELFF
TRBJ1-1 | 12 | - | few | TRBV6-6 | TGTGCCAGCAGTGGACCCAGGGTGGAAGCTTTCTTT | CASSGPRVEAFF
TRBJ1-3 | 14 | - | - | TRBV6-5 | TGTGCCAGCACCCCGGACAGAACTGGAAACACCATATATTTT | CASTPDRTGNTIYF
TRBJ1-2 | 16 | - | - | TRBV7-8 | TGTGCCAGCAGCTTAGCCCGGACAACCACTAACTATGGCTACACCTTC | CASSLARTTTNYGYTF
TRBJ1-3 | 13 | - | once | TRBV19 | TGTGCCAGTAGTGTAACAGGGAGCAACACCATATATTTT | CASSVTGSNTIYF
TRBJ2-5 | 17 | TRBD2 | - | TRBV2 | TGTGCCAGCAGTGAAGAGACAGGCGGGGGGGAGCAAGAGACCCAGTACTTC | CASSEETGGGEQETQYF
TRBJ1-5 | 17 | TRBD1 | - | TRBV25-1 | TGTGCCAGCAGTGAATTGATAAAGACAGGGCGCGTTCAGCCCCAGCATTTT | CASSELIKTGRVQPQHF
TRBJ2-1 | 18 | - | - | TRBV21-1 | TGTGCCAGCAGCAAAGAGGTATCAGATAATCCGAACAGGAATGAGCAGTTCTTC | CASSKEVSDNPNRNEQFF
TRBJ1-1 | 13 | - | - | TRBV5-8 | TGTGCCAGCAGCTTGTCGCGTTACACTGAAGCTTTCTTT | CASSLSRYTEAFF
TRBJ2-7 | 14 | TRBD1 | - | TRBV5-1 | TGCGCCAGCAGCCCAGGGACAGGGGGGTACGAGCAGTACTTC | CASSPGTGGYEQYF
TRBJ1-2 | 12 | - | - | TRBV30 | TGTGTCCGAAGTACGGGGAACTATGGCTACACCTTC | CVRSTGNYGYTF
TRBJ2-2 | 12 | TRBD1 | - | TRBV28 | TGTGCCACCCACGGACAGGGTCAGGAGCTGTTTTTT | CATHGQGQELFF
TRBJ2-5 | 14 | - | - | TRBV9 | TGTGCCAGCAGCGCTGGGACACCACAAGAGACCCAGTACTTC | CASSAGTPQETQYF
TRBJ2-5 | 19 | - | - | TRBV12-5 | TGTGCTAGTGGTTCATTTCAAGGGCAGGGGACGGCAAGAATTAGGACCCAGTACTTC | CASGSFQGQGTARIRTQYF
TRBJ2-5 | 16 | TRBD1 | - | TRBV10-3 | TGTGCCATCAGTTCAGATTCACAGGGGACGGGGGAGACCCAGTACTTC | CAISSDSQGTGETQYF
TRBJ2-1 | 14 | - | - | TRBV11-2 | TGTGCCAGCAGCCAAACAGCCGGGGACAATGAGCAGTTCTTC | CASSQTAGDNEQFF
TRBJ1-1 | 11 | - | - | TRBV20-1 | TGCAGCCTGTCGCGTAACACTGAAGCTTTCTTT | CSLSRNTEAFF
TRBJ1-2 | 14 | - | - | TRBV11-2 | TGTGCCAGCAGCTTCCAGGCAGGGTACTATGGCTACACCTTC | CASSFQAGYYGYTF
TRBJ2-5 | 15 | TRBD2 | - | TRBV30 | TGTGCCTGGAGTGTGGGTGGGACTAGGGGAGAGACCCAGTACTTC | CAWSVGGTRGETQYF
TRBJ1-2 | 17 | TRBD1 | - | TRBV30 | TGTGCCTGGAAGCGGGACAGGGTTTTTAACCGGCGCGGTGGCTACACCTTC | CAWKRDRVFNRRGGYTF
TRBJ2-7 | 14 | TRBD2 | few | TRBV6-6 | TGTGCCAGCAGTTCTGGGCTAGCGGGGTACGAGCAGTACTTC | CASSSGLAGYEQYF
TRBJ2-2 | 17 | TRBD2 | - | TRBV9 | TGTGCCAGCAGCGTTATAGCGGGAGGGCCACTCGCCGGGGAGCTGTTTTTT | CASSVIAGGPLAGELFF
TRBJ2-3 | 11 | - | - | TRBV7-2 | TGTGCCAGCAGCTTTAATAGTCCGCAGTATTTT | CASSFNSPQYF
TRBJ2-1 | 16 | TRBD2 | - | TRBV28 | TGTGCCAGCAGTCCTGGACTAGCGGGAGGGCAAGATGAGCAGTTCTTC | CASSPGLAGGQDEQFF
TRBJ2-7 | 13 | - | - | TRBV5-1 | TGCGCCAGCAGCTCGACTAGCTCCTACGAGCAGTACTTC | CASSSTSSYEQYF
TRBJ1-3 | 13 | - | - | TRBV4-2 | TGTGCCACCCGTGACACAGGGCCCAACACCATATATTTT | CATRDTGPNTIYF
TRBJ2-4 | 14 | TRBD1 | few | TRBV27 | TGTGCCAGCAAAAGACAGGGAACCCAAAACATTCAGTACTTC | CASKRQGTQNIQYF
TRBJ2-3 | 14 | TRBD1 | - | TRBV7-6 | TGTGCCAGCAGCTCCGGACAGGGCACAGATACGCAGTATTTT | CASSSGQGTDTQYF
TRBJ2-7 | 15 | TRBD1 | - | TRBV27 | TGTGCCAGCAGTTTTTGGACAGGGTTTCCCTACGAGCAGTACTTC | CASSFWTGFPYEQYF
TRBJ1-4 | 15 | - | few | TRBV19 | TGTGCCAGTAGTATTATGAGAACGGCAGGGGAAAAACTGTTTTTT | CASSIMRTAGEKLFF
TRBJ1-5 | 13 | - | once | TRBV7-9 | TGTGCCAGCACCCAGGGGTTAGGTCAGCCCCAGCATTTT | CASTQGLGQPQHF
TRBJ2-7 | 15 | TRBD1 | - | TRBV6-1 | TGTGCCAGCAGTGCAACACAGGGGGTTCCCTACGAGCAGTACTTC | CASSATQGVPYEQYF
TRBJ2-1 | 16 | TRBD2 | - | TRBV9 | TGTGCCAGCAGCCTGGGGACTAGCGGGAGGGTGAATGAGCAGTTCTTC | CASSLGTSGRVNEQFF
TRBJ1-4 | 16 | - | - | TRBV5-4 | TGTGCCAGCAGCTCTGGGAGCGGTTGGGCTAATGAAAAACTGTTTTTT | CASSSGSGWANEKLFF
TRBJ2-7 | 15 | - | - | TRBV4-1 | TGCGCCAGCAGCCAACAACTAGCTGATACCTACGAGCAGTACTTC | CASSQQLADTYEQYF
TRBJ2-7 | 19 | TRBD2 | - | TRBV11-1 | TGTGCCAGCAGCCCTATGGGACTAGCGGGAGTGGTTCCACGCTACGAGCAGTACTTC | CASSPMGLAGVVPRYEQYF
TRBJ1-5 | 14 | TRBD1 | few | TRBV6-6 | TGTGCCAGCAGTTTACGGACAGGAAAAGAGCCCCAGCATTTT | CASSLRTGKEPQHF
TRBJ1-1 | 14 | - | once | TRBV21-1 | TGTGCCAGCAGCAACCCGACAGGGAACACTGAAGCTTTCTTT | CASSNPTGNTEAFF
TRBJ2-3 | 19 | TRBD2 | once | TRBV28 | TGTGCCAGCAGCCCTAGTCCGGGACTAGGTACTATGTCTTTCGATACGCAGTATTTT | CASSPSPGLGTMSFDTQYF
TRBJ2-7 | 12 | - | - | TRBV6-6 | TGTGCCAGCAGTCCCTTCGGGGGAATGGAGTACTTC | CASSPFGGMEYF
TRBJ2-7 | 14 | - | - | TRBV5-1 | TGCGCCAGCACTCACGGGGGTACCTCCTACGAGCAGTACTTC | CASTHGGTSYEQYF
TRBJ1-4 | 18 | - | few | TRBV19 | TGTGCCAGTACCCGGGAGCCAAGGTCGGTTGCAGCTAATGAAAAACTGTTTTTT | CASTREPRSVAANEKLFF